The 30 T cell receptor beta chains given below trace back to one sample, sequenced in a study of OX40 agonist ivuxolimab in advanced cancers. Libraries were constructed by the immunoSEQ multiplex PCR assay. The clones in this table, taken by TCRdb from immuneACCESS, are in-frame only. Not every clone is retained; where verified, under half of the shortfall comes from an unresolved V gene, and the cause of the rest is unknown. Present in this sample are tens of thousands of clones, roughly four fifths of which were seen just once. Clones ranked in the top ten supply around 4.5% of the sample. The sequences come from CD4+ or CD8+ T cells sorted from blood, collected in a trial of the OX40 agonist ivuxolimab. These receptors came from an adult with an advanced solid tumor such as melanoma, head and neck, liver or kidney cancer.

This clone came up once. CDR3 region: CASSFGSAETQYF. CDR3 nucleotide sequence: TGTGCCAGCAGCTTCGGTAGCGCAGAGACCCAGTACTTC. This chain uses TRBV7-2 with TRBJ2-5; D is possibly TRBD2 (5 bases). V was pared by 3 bases and J by 4 bases, with 9 bases between. Per the germline V gene, CDR1 is SGHTA and CDR2 is FQGNSA. CDR3 length equals 13 residues.

This rearrangement joins TRBV19 to TRBJ1-1; D might be TRBD1 (5 bases). This CDR3 is built from 16 residues. Germline values: CDR1 LNHDA, CDR2 SQIVND (reference sequence). V was clipped by 6 bases and J by 0 bases, with 17 bases between them. The CDR3 DNA reads as TGTGCCAGTAGGCCCCCCCACGCAGGGATGAACACTGAAGCTTTCTTT. Amino acids: CASRPPHAGMNTEAFF.

The CDR3 region has the DNA TGTGCCAGCAGCCGCAACGCAGGGGGCACTGAAGCTTTCTTT. Encoded protein: CASSRNAGGTEAFF. The chain combines TRBV11-2 with TRBJ1-1; 7 bases match TRBD1. This CDR3 has 14 amino acids. The germline gives CDR1 SGHAT, CDR2 FQNNGV. The ends lost 5 bases at V and 4 bases at J; junction bases unmatched: 7.

The CDR3 reads CASSYTQGAANTIYF. The CDR3 DNA is TGTGCCAGCAGTTACACACAGGGGGCGGCAAACACCATATATTTT. The genes are TRBV6-5 and TRBJ1-3; TRBD1 matches 9 bases. J lost 6 bases, V lost 2 bases, and 5 bases had no gene match. Germline V gene sequence: CDR1 MNHEY, CDR2 SVGAGI. The CDR3 totals 15 residues.

Here the CDR3 DNA reads TGTGCCAGCAGCCCAGAGCCCGCGGGGGGTTACCTAGCCAAAAACATTCAGTACTTC. Its translation: CASSPEPAGGYLAKNIQYF. V and J are TRBV9 and TRBJ2-4; 8 nucleotides align to TRBD2. CDR3 length: 19 residues. CDR1 and CDR2 from the germline V gene are SGDLS and YYNGEE. J was trimmed by 0 bases and V by 4 bases; bases with no gene match: 15.

This chain links TRBV7-2 with TRBJ2-5, with TRBD2 identical over 7 bases. Unmatched junction bases numbered 9, after V lost 5 bases and J lost 3 bases. Germline V gene lookup returns CDR1 SGHTA and CDR2 FQGNSA. CDR3 length: 15 amino acids. The CDR3 nucleotides are TGTGCCAGCAGCCTTTACCTCCTAGCGGAAGAGACCCAGTACTTC. This encodes CASSLYLLAEETQYF.

This clone was counted a few times. The chain uses TRBV4-2 and TRBJ2-1; 11 bases fit TRBD2. Germline loops: CDR1 LGHNA, CDR2 YNFKEQ. CDR3 length: 20 residues. The V segment lost 2 bases and the J segment 0 bases; nucleotides outside the gene matches: 12. The DNA for the CDR3 is TGTGCCAGCAGCCAACAACTAGCGGGGGCCACTTCCAGCTCCTACAATGAGCAGTTCTTC. It encodes CASSQQLAGATSSSYNEQFF.

The chain links TRBV7-6 to TRBJ1-1; perhaps TRBD1 as D (5 bases). V shed 5 bases and J shed 3 bases, with 13 bases lying between them. The CDR3 totals 14 residues. The germline CDR1 and CDR2 sequences are SGHVS and FNYEAQ. CDR3 region: CASSPGRAYTEAFF. The DNA for the CDR3 is TGTGCCAGCAGCCCAGGGCGAGCGTACACTGAAGCTTTCTTT.

The V gene is TRBV28, the J gene TRBJ1-2, with 7 bases aligning to TRBD1. The ends lost 8 bases at V and 3 bases at J; junction bases unmatched: 12. In germline, CDR1 is MDHEN, CDR2 SYDVKM. This CDR3 comprises 15 residues. The CDR3, as DNA: TGTGCCAGCGGAGGAACAGGGGAGCGCGACTATGGCTACACCTTC. Protein sequence: CASGGTGERDYGYTF.

This chain connects TRBV9 to TRBJ1-3; D is undetermined. Germline V gene sequence: CDR1 SGDLS, CDR2 YYNGEE. The CDR3 extends over 16 amino acids. With 3 bases removed from V and 3 bases from J, the gap between germline ends came to 16 bases. CDR3 bases: TGTGCCAGCAGCGCGTCCGGGAGCCAGCTTGGAAACACCATATATTTT. Translated, it gives CASSASGSQLGNTIYF.

This sequence joins TRBV7-3 and TRBJ2-3; D perhaps matches TRBD1 (6 bases). The CDR3 has 13 residues. Trimming took off 4 bases at V and 4 bases at J, with 9 bases between the two ends. Germline CDR1 SGHTA, CDR2 FQGTGA. This CDR3 is CASSWGPADTQYF. The CDR3, as DNA: TGTGCCAGCAGCTGGGGGCCCGCAGATACGCAGTATTTT.

The rearrangement joins TRBV5-1 to TRBJ2-3; TRBD1 aligns across 8 bases. Per germline, CDR1 SGHRS and CDR2 YFSETQ. The CDR3 is 14 residues long. The J segment lost 2 bases and the V segment lost 5 bases, leaving 4 bases of the junction unmatched. The CDR3 DNA sequence: TGCGCCAGCAGGGACAGGGTTTCCACAGATACGCAGTATTTT. It yields the protein CASRDRVSTDTQYF.

About this clone: The junction differs from germline at one of its ends, possibly a read error. CDR3 sequence: CASSLAPLVGYEQYF. Written as DNA, the CDR3 is TGTGCCAGCAGCCTAGCCCCTCTCGTTGGCTACGAGCAGTACTTC. The rearrangement joins TRBV7-2 to TRBJ2-7, with D perhaps TRBD2 (5 bases). CDR1 is SGHTA and CDR2 is FQGNSA in the germline V gene. The CDR3 is 15 amino acids.

V and J are TRBV27 and TRBJ1-1; unclear D gene. Per the germline V gene, CDR1 is MNHEY and CDR2 is SMNVEV (reference sequence). The V and J ends lost 5 bases and 10 bases respectively, with 23 bases between them. This CDR3 is built from 15 residues. CDR3 DNA sequence: TGTGCCAGCAGTATGACCGCGACGGGCCGCATGGCAGCTTTCTTT. Translation gives CASSMTATGRMAAFF.

J is TRBJ1-1 and V is TRBV6-6, with D unclear. This CDR3 contains 14 residues. The germline V gene has CDR1 MNHNY and CDR2 SVGAGI (reference sequence). V was shortened by 0 bases and J by 4 bases, with 9 bases between the two germline ends. CDR3 in DNA: TGTGCCAGCAGTTACTCAACGGGGAGCACTGAAGCTTTCTTT. Its translation: CASSYSTGSTEAFF.

The V gene is TRBV15, the J gene TRBJ2-7, with TRBD2 matching 7 bases. Germline CDR1 reads LNHNV; CDR2 reads YYDKDF (reference sequence). CDR3 size: 13 residues. V shed 6 bases, J shed 0 bases, and the junction held 2 bases outside the gene matches. CDR3 nucleotide sequence: TGTGCCACCAGAGGGAGGGACTCCTACGAGCAGTACTTC. Amino acids: CATRGRDSYEQYF.

J is TRBJ2-7 and V is TRBV7-9, with TRBD2 matching over 9 bases. Trimming took 3 bases from V and 7 from J; bases not matched to a gene: 4. The CDR3 sequence is 13 residues long. Germline V gene sequence: CDR1 SEHNR, CDR2 FQNEAQ (reference sequence). The CDR3 DNA sequence: TGTGCCAGCAGCTTTAGCGGGGGTGGGGAGCAGTACTTC. Encoded protein: CASSFSGGGEQYF.

The rearrangement uses TRBV15 and TRBJ2-1, with D possibly TRBD2 on 6 matching bases. CDR1 is LNHNV, CDR2 YYDKDF, per germline (reference sequence). The CDR3 is made up of 16 amino acids. Trimming took off 0 bases at V and 6 bases at J, with 15 bases between the two ends. The CDR3 loop reads CATSRDNSWGGNEQFF. The CDR3, as DNA: TGTGCCACCAGCAGAGATAATAGCTGGGGAGGCAATGAGCAGTTCTTC.

The chain recombines TRBV11-2 with TRBJ2-7, with TRBD1 matching 9 bases. The germline V gene has CDR1 SGHAT and CDR2 FQNNGV. The CDR3 has 15 amino acids. V gave up 1 base and J gave up 5 bases; unmatched junction bases: 6. CDR3 residues: CASSLGGTGLHEQYF. The CDR3 coding sequence is TGTGCCAGCAGCTTAGGTGGGACAGGGCTCCACGAGCAGTACTTC.

For the CDR3, the DNA is TGTGCCAGCAGCTTAGTGGGACTAGCGGGCAATGAGCAGTTCTTC. It is translated as CASSLVGLAGNEQFF. The gene calls are TRBV7-2 and TRBJ2-1; 12 positions match TRBD2. The CDR3 is 15 residues long. From germline, CDR1 is SGHTA and CDR2 FQGNSA. The J segment lost 6 bases and the V segment lost 1 base, leaving 1 base of the junction unmatched.

The chain uses TRBV6-5 and TRBJ1-1; D unresolved. Between the trimmed V and J ends, which lost 5 bases and 3 bases, there was a span of 13 bases. CDR3 length: 14 residues. Germline lookup yields CDR1 MNHEY and CDR2 SVGAGI. This CDR3 is CASSNTLVDTEAFF. CDR3 bases: TGTGCCAGCAGTAACACCCTAGTGGACACTGAAGCTTTCTTT.

The chain carries TRBV19 and TRBJ1-5; perhaps TRBD1 as D (5 bases). This CDR3 comprises 13 residues. CDR1 and CDR2 from the germline V gene are LNHDA and SQIVND (reference sequence). The V and J ends lost 5 bases and 7 bases respectively, with 12 bases between them. The CDR3: CASSFGGGQPQHF. The DNA of the CDR3 is TGTGCCAGTAGTTTCGGGGGTGGGCAGCCCCAGCATTTT.

The chain recombines TRBV19 with TRBJ2-2, with D unresolved. The CDR3 is 14 residues long. From germline, CDR1 is LNHDA and CDR2 SQIVND (reference sequence). With 9 bases removed from V and 7 bases from J, the gap between germline ends came to 18 bases. DNA for the CDR3: TGTGCCAGCAGAACCTCACAAGGGATCGGGGAGCTGTTTTTT. It is translated as CASRTSQGIGELFF.

The V call is TRBV10-3, the J call TRBJ1-1; weak D call: TRBD1 (5 bases). Trimming pared 2 bases from V and 6 bases from J, leaving 10 bases between. Germline V lookup: CDR1 ENHRY, CDR2 SYGVKD. The CDR3 is 13 residues long. CDR3 bases: TGTGCCATCAGTGAGGGGGGGGATGCTGAAGCTTTCTTT. This gives the protein CAISEGGDAEAFF.

The chain has TRBV7-2 and TRBJ2-3; weak D call: TRBD2 (7 bases). Germline-derived CDR1 and CDR2 are SGHTA and FQGNSA. The CDR3 spans 18 residues. The V gene lost 3 bases and the J gene lost 5 bases, with 24 bases spanning the gap. The CDR3 nucleotides are TGTGCCAGCAGCTTGAACCCTATGAGGGGGGGCGGTGGAGATACGCAGTATTTT. Translated: CASSLNPMRGGGGDTQYF.

The V and J genes are TRBV19 and TRBJ1-3, with D unresolved. This CDR3 has 14 amino acids. CDR1 and CDR2 (germline): LNHDA, SQIVND (reference sequence). V was pared by 3 bases and J by 4 bases, with 10 bases between. CDR3 amino acids: CASSIDREGNTIYF. In DNA, the CDR3 is TGTGCCAGTAGTATTGATCGGGAGGGAAACACCATATATTTT.

The V and J genes are TRBV9 and TRBJ2-2, with D maybe TRBD1 (7 bases). Trimming cost V 4 bases and J 4 bases, with 20 bases left between them. CDR3 length: 17 residues. CDR1 and CDR2 from the germline V gene are SGDLS and YYNGEE. The CDR3 reads CASSSRQGREFTGELFF. In DNA, the CDR3 is TGTGCCAGCAGCTCTCGACAGGGTCGGGAGTTCACCGGGGAGCTGTTTTTT.

This clone was seen a single time. CDR3 protein: CSVHVTLSSGTQYF. DNA for the CDR3: TGCAGCGTCCACGTCACCTTGAGTTCGGGGACCCAGTACTTC. The gene calls are TRBV29-1 and TRBJ2-5; D unresolved. Germline V CDR1 and CDR2: SQVTM, ANQGSEA. The ends were cut back, 6 bases at V and 7 bases at J, with 21 bases in the middle. The CDR3 runs to 14 residues.

The chain is built from TRBV7-2 and TRBJ2-3, with TRBD1 matching over 7 bases. Trimming cost V 6 bases and J 6 bases; bases outside gene matches: 6. CDR3 length equals 13 residues. Germline V gene lookup returns CDR1 SGHTA and CDR2 FQGNSA. As DNA, the CDR3 is TGTGCCAGCAGGACAGGGTTGATGGATACGCAGTATTTT. Protein product: CASRTGLMDTQYF. The full variable domain, its missing parts supplied by reference TRBV7-2 and TRBJ2-3, is GAGVSQSPSNKVTEKGKDVELRCDPISGHTALYWYRQSLGQGLEFLIYFQGNSAPDKSGLPSDRFSAERTGGSVSTLTIQRTQQEDSAVYLCASRTGLMDTQYFGPGTRLTVL.

The CDR3 spells CASSQPGTGEVEAFF. CDR3 bases: TGTGCCAGCAGCCAGCCCGGGACAGGGGAAGTTGAAGCTTTCTTT. This chain links TRBV4-2 with TRBJ1-1; 10 bases are a match to TRBD1. CDR3 length: 15 amino acids. V shed 3 bases, J shed 7 bases, and the junction held 8 bases outside the gene matches. The germline CDR1 and CDR2 sequences are LGHNA and YNFKEQ.